A single sample gave rise to the 20 T cell receptor beta chains below, sequenced in a study of T-cell memory formation after mild COVID-19. TCRdb analysed the 5' RACE reads with MiXCR anew, one entry per CDR3 protein. The sample includes roughly 170,000 distinct CDR3 sequences, about a fifth of them seen just once. Sequencing was carried out using PBMCs or a T cell subset sorted from them (not recorded which). Receptors originate from a man between 18 and 29 years old who had mild COVID-19 (a few samples of this study predate the infection). Cell type and time point are not known.

This clonotype has more than one count but fewer than ten. This chain connects TRBV5-1 to TRBJ1-5; unclear D gene. This CDR3 has 17 residues. Germline V gives CDR1 SGHRS, CDR2 YFSETQ. Trimming pared 1 base from V and 5 bases from J, leaving 19 bases between. Here the CDR3 reads CASSLWSPTVFYQPQHF. CDR3 sequence (DNA): TGCGCCAGCAGCTTGTGGTCCCCGACCGTGTTCTATCAGCCCCAGCATTTT.

The table lists this clonotype with a few counts. CDR3 DNA sequence: TGCGCCAGCAGCTTGATGTCCCCTACGGATACGCAGTATTTT. Translating it yields CASSLMSPTDTQYF. The chain recombines TRBV5-1 with TRBJ2-3; D is ambiguous. CDR3 length equals 14 residues. Germline CDR1 and CDR2: SGHRS and YFSETQ. Trimming pared 1 base from V and 6 bases from J, leaving 12 bases between.

This clonotype was seen only a few times. The V and J genes are TRBV5-6 and TRBJ2-5, with 7 positions matching TRBD2. From germline, CDR1 is SGHDT and CDR2 YYEEEE. CDR3 length: 14 residues. The ends lost 0 bases at V and 5 bases at J; junction bases unmatched: 4. CDR3 nucleotides: TGTGCCAGCAGCTTGGCGCGGGGGACGGAGACCCAGTACTTC. It encodes CASSLARGTETQYF.

Here the CDR3 reads CASSFSRGVEQFF. CDR3 sequence (DNA): TGTGCCAGCAGTTTTTCCAGGGGTGTCGAGCAGTTCTTC. The gene calls are TRBV12-3 or TRBV12-4 and TRBJ2-1; a weak D match, TRBD1 (6 bases). The length of the CDR3 is 13 residues. The germline V and J ends were trimmed by 3 bases and 10 bases, with 13 bases remaining between them.

This clonotype has at least ten counts. This chain connects TRBV29-1 to TRBJ2-1; D unclear. Trimming took 4 bases from V and 5 from J, leaving 12 bases between them. Germline CDR1 and CDR2: SQVTM and ANQGSEA. CDR3 size: 13 residues. This CDR3 is CSVAPRFNNEQFF. CDR3 coding DNA: TGCAGCGTTGCTCCGCGATTCAACAATGAGCAGTTCTTC.

The rearrangement links TRBV6-2 or TRBV6-3 to TRBJ2-4; D remains unclear. This CDR3 is 12 amino acids long. Germline CDR1 and CDR2: MNHEY and SVGEGT. V lost 7 bases and J 10 bases, leaving 14 bases between the germline ends. CDR3 in amino acids: CASTSSSRIQYF. The CDR3 DNA follows: TGTGCCAGCACTTCCTCCAGCAGGATTCAGTACTTC.

This clonotype was picked up a small number of times. The chain joins TRBV7-2 to TRBJ2-1; 10 bases fit TRBD2. V shed 4 bases and J 7 bases; nucleotides not matched to a gene: 7. In germline, CDR1 is SGHTA, CDR2 FQGNSA. This CDR3 is built from 15 residues. The CDR3 here is CASSSQRGGLNEQFF. The CDR3 region has the DNA TGTGCCAGCAGCTCTCAGCGGGGGGGCCTAAATGAGCAGTTCTTC.

V usage is TRBV7-7 and J usage is TRBJ2-5; D might be TRBD2 (6 bases). Germline V gene data show CDR1 as SSHAT and CDR2 as FNYEAQ (reference sequence). CDR3 length: 16 amino acids. Trimming removed 5 bases at V and 0 bases at J, with 16 bases between. Written as DNA, the CDR3 is TGTGCCAGCAGCCGTTACGGGGGATCCTACCAAGAGACCCAGTACTTC. Translating it yields CASSRYGGSYQETQYF.

This chain joins TRBV3-1 and TRBJ2-1; tentative D call: TRBD1 (6 bases). Germline V gene data show CDR1 as LGHDT and CDR2 as YNNKEL (reference sequence). The CDR3 consists of 14 residues. Deletions cut 3 bases from V and 7 bases from J, with 13 bases between. The CDR3 nucleotides read TGTGCCAGCAGCCAGAACAGGGTATGGAATGAGCAGTTCTTC. It specifies CASSQNRVWNEQFF.

V and J are TRBV4-2 and TRBJ2-7; possibly TRBD1 for D (6 bases). CDR3 length: 14 residues. Germline CDR1 LGHNA, CDR2 YNFKEQ. Trimming removed 1 base from V and 5 bases from J, with 12 bases in between. CDR3 sequence (DNA): TGTGCCAGCAGCCAAGGAGGGACACCCAACGAGCAGTACTTC. This gives the protein CASSQGGTPNEQYF.

This sequence joins TRBV10-3 and TRBJ1-1, with 9 bases identical to TRBD1. The J segment lost 5 bases and the V segment lost 7 bases, leaving 8 bases of the junction unmatched. CDR1 and CDR2 (germline): ENHRY, SYGVKD. This CDR3 comprises 14 residues. The CDR3 sequence: CAIKVGQGRTEAFF. As DNA, the CDR3 is TGTGCCATCAAGGTCGGACAGGGGAGGACTGAAGCTTTCTTT.

In its sample, this clonotype was seen many times. This sequence joins TRBV4-3 and TRBJ2-3, with D perhaps matching TRBD1 or TRBD2 (6 bases each). The CDR3 totals 14 residues. Germline V gene sequence: CDR1 LGHNA, CDR2 YSLEER. V lost 0 bases, J lost 6 bases, and 10 bases lay in between. The CDR3 is CASSQDRGPDTQYF. For the CDR3, the DNA is TGCGCCAGCAGCCAAGATCGGGGGCCGGATACGCAGTATTTT.

The table lists this clonotype with a few counts. This chain joins TRBV4-2 and TRBJ1-2; perhaps TRBD1 as D (6 bases). Germline V gene lookup returns CDR1 LGHNA and CDR2 YNFKEQ. Deletions cut 0 bases from V and 4 bases from J, with 15 bases between. This CDR3 region has 16 residues. The CDR3 DNA is TGTGCCAGCAGCCAAGAGTCGCAGGGGAGTCTCTATGGCTACACCTTC. Translated, it gives CASSQESQGSLYGYTF.

The chain combines TRBV6-5 with TRBJ2-3, with D possibly TRBD2 on 6 matching bases. This CDR3 is built from 15 residues. Trimming removed 6 bases from V and 3 bases from J, with 16 bases in between. Germline CDR1 reads MNHEY; CDR2 reads SVGAGI. Here the CDR3 reads CASSIGLHKTDTQYF. The CDR3 bases are TGTGCCAGCAGCATTGGACTACACAAGACAGATACGCAGTATTTT.

This clonotype was seen a handful of times. The rearrangement uses TRBV29-1 and TRBJ2-1, with 8 nucleotides matching TRBD1. CDR3 length: 14 residues. Germline assignment: CDR1 SQVTM and CDR2 ANQGSEA. CDR3 region: CSGIEGRGRIEQFF. CDR3 bases: TGCAGTGGGATCGAAGGCAGGGGGCGAATTGAGCAGTTCTTC.

This chain connects TRBV5-1 to TRBJ2-7; D may be TRBD1 (5 bases). Germline V gene sequence: CDR1 SGHRS, CDR2 YFSETQ. The CDR3 is 15 amino acids. V was trimmed by 3 bases and J by 4 bases, leaving 17 bases between them. CDR3 sequence reads: CASSSRSGQGYEQYF. CDR3 DNA sequence: TGCGCCAGCAGCTCCCGATCGGGCCAGGGATACGAGCAGTACTTC.

The sample holds a few counts of this clonotype. The genes are TRBV6-2 or TRBV6-3 and TRBJ1-6; TRBD1 is a possible D gene (5 bases). Germline V gene sequence: CDR1 MNHEY, CDR2 SVGEGT. The V and J ends lost 0 bases and 8 bases respectively, with 11 bases between them. There are 15 residues in the CDR3. The DNA of the CDR3 is TGTGCCAGCAGTTACTCGCGGGGGTCTGATTCACCCCTCCACTTT. This encodes CASSYSRGSDSPLHF.

V usage is TRBV7-9 and J usage is TRBJ2-2, with D possibly matching TRBD1 (7 bases). Trimming pared 4 bases from V and 5 bases from J, leaving 14 bases between. CDR1 is SEHNR and CDR2 is FQNEAQ in the germline V gene (reference sequence). The CDR3 length is 15 residues. CDR3 nucleotide sequence: TGTGCCAGCAGCTCGATCAGGGGGAGGACCGGGGAGCTGTTTTTT. Translation: CASSSIRGRTGELFF.

Many counts were recorded for this clonotype. V usage is TRBV5-1 and J usage is TRBJ2-5; D call uncertain. The CDR3 is 12 amino acids. The germline CDR1 and CDR2 sequences are SGHRS and YFSETQ. V was clipped by 0 bases and J by 6 bases, with 6 bases between them. The CDR3 nucleotides are TGCGCCAGCAGCTTGGAAGCGAAGACCCAGTACTTC. Translating gives CASSLEAKTQYF.

The chain recombines TRBV5-1 with TRBJ1-5, with 7 bases lining up with TRBD1. The V and J ends lost 4 bases and 0 bases, in that order; junction bases with no gene match: 4. CDR1 and CDR2 (germline): SGHRS, YFSETQ. This CDR3 comprises 15 residues. CDR3: CASSPQGYSNQPQHF. CDR3 coding DNA: TGCGCCAGCAGCCCACAGGGGTATAGCAATCAGCCCCAGCATTTT. The entire variable domain, with the rest obtained from reference TRBV5-1 and TRBJ1-5, is as follows: KAGVTQTPRYLIKTRGQQVTLSCSPISGHRSVSWYQQTPGQGLQFLFEYFSETQRNKGNFPGRFSGRQFSNSRSEMNVSTLELGDSALYLCASSPQGYSNQPQHFGDGTRLSIL.